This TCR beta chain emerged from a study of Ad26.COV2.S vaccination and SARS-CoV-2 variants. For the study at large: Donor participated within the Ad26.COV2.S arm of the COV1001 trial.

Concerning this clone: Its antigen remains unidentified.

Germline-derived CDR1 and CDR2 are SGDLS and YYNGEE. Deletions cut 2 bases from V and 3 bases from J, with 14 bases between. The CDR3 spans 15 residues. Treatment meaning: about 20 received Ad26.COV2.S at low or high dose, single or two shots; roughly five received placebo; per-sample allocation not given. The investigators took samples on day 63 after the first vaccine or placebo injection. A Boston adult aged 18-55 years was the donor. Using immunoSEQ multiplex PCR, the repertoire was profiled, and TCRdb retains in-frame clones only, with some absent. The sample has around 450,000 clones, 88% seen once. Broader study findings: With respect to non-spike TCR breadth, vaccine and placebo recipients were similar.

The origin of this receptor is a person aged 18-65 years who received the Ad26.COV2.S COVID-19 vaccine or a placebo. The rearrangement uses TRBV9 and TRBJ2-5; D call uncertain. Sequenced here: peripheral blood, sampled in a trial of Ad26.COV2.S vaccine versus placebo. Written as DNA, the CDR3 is TGTGCCAGCAGCGTCGCCGGGTCGTGGGAAGAGACCCAGTACTTC. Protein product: CASSVAGSWEETQYF.